This is a list of T cell receptor beta chains from one sample in a study of cytomegalovirus exposure and HLA in healthy donors. TCRdb's table, derived via immunoSEQ multiplex PCR, lists solely in-frame clones and lacks some. This sample has about 160,000 clones, with approximately 86% found just once. Sample: PBMCs. The receptors come from a woman younger than 30 in good health and CMV-seronegative. Both conserved end residues are part of each CDR3. A D gene is named only where the DNA matches it firmly.

D	J	V	CDR3	DNA
TRBD1	TRBJ1-2	TRBV27	CASSPDRVAYGYTF	TGTGCCAGCAGCCCGGACAGGGTAGCCTATGGCTACACCTTC
-	TRBJ2-7	TRBV5-6	CASSLGGATYEQYF	TGTGCCAGCAGCTTGGGGGGCGCCACCTACGAGCAGTACTTC
TRBD2	TRBJ2-1	TRBV6-1	CASSEQGLAGAVEQFF	TGTGCCAGCAGTGAACAGGGACTAGCGGGAGCGGTTGAGCAGTTCTTC
-	TRBJ2-7	TRBV7-2	CASSLGMVAPERDEQYF	TGTGCCAGCAGCTTAGGAATGGTGGCACCGGAGAGGGACGAGCAGTACTTC
TRBD2	TRBJ2-7	TRBV2	CASTLLAGGYEQYF	TGTGCCAGCACCCTACTAGCGGGGGGGTACGAGCAGTACTTC
-	TRBJ1-1	TRBV7-9	CASSILDSRRAFF	TGTGCCAGCAGCATTTTGGATTCAAGGAGAGCTTTCTTT
-	TRBJ1-1	TRBV7-8	CASSPWTGVDTEAFF	TGTGCCAGCAGCCCCTGGACGGGTGTGGACACTGAAGCCTTCTTT
TRBD1	TRBJ1-2	TRBV5-1	CASSLGQGVNYGYTF	TGCGCCAGCAGCTTGGGACAGGGGGTAAACTATGGCTACACCTTC
-	TRBJ1-4	TRBV5-4	CASSVTWGEDEKLFF	TGTGCCAGCAGCGTTACGTGGGGGGAGGATGAAAAACTGTTTTTT
TRBD2	TRBJ2-7	TRBV6-5	CASSYSAGGSYEQYF	TGTGCCAGCAGTTACTCGGCGGGGGGTTCCTACGAGCAGTACTTC